These 27 T cell receptor beta chains were all obtained from the same sample, sequenced in a study of Ad26.COV2.S vaccination and SARS-CoV-2 variants. Measured with immunoSEQ multiplex PCR; TCRdb has only the in-frame clones, and not every one. The sample lists about 470,000 clones, around 90% occurring once. The treatment denotes: approximately 18 received Ad26.COV2.S at low or high dose, single or two shots; about 5 received placebo; per-sample allocation not given. Vaccine and placebo recipients were sampled on day 63 after the first injection. The sequenced sample was peripheral blood, obtained in a trial of Ad26.COV2.S vaccine versus placebo. These receptor sequences come from a person between 18 and 60 years old who received the Ad26.COV2.S COVID-19 vaccine or a placebo.

The rearrangement uses TRBV5-6 and TRBJ2-3; D gene unclear. The CDR3 runs to 12 residues. Looked up from germline, CDR1 is SGHDT and CDR2 is YYEEEE. The V end lost 1 base, the J end lost 3 bases, and 3 bases lay between the germline ends. CDR3 bases: TGTGCCAGCAGCTTGCTGACAGATACGCAGTATTTT. Translating it yields CASSLLTDTQYF. Filled out from reference TRBV5-6 and TRBJ2-3, the complete variable domain reads DAGVTQSPTHLIKTRGQQVTLRCSPKSGHDTVSWYQQALGQGPQFIFQYYEEEERQRGNFPDRFSGHQFPNYSSELNVNALLLGDSALYLCASSLLTDTQYFGPGTRLTVL.

The rearrangement uses TRBV5-6 and TRBJ2-4; 9 nucleotides match TRBD2. The ends lost 3 bases at V and 7 bases at J; junction bases unmatched: 14. The CDR3 sequence is 17 residues long. Germline V gene data show CDR1 as SGHDT and CDR2 as YYEEEE. In DNA form, the CDR3 reads TGTGCCAGCAGCTCCCCGATGGGAGCGGGGGGCTTTAACATTCAGTACTTC. This gives the protein CASSSPMGAGGFNIQYF.

The chain recombines TRBV19 with TRBJ2-7; D uncertain. CDR1 LNHDA and CDR2 SQIVND come from the germline V gene (reference sequence). Trimming took 5 bases from V and 7 from J, leaving 15 bases between them. This CDR3 is 13 amino acids long. CDR3 bases: TGTGCCAGTAGTCCTCGGGTCGTTGGGGAGCAGTACTTC. It encodes CASSPRVVGEQYF.

This clone was detected only once. The rearrangement joins TRBV15 to TRBJ1-2; 11 nucleotides agree with TRBD1. The CDR3 covers 16 residues. The trim removed 0 bases at V and 5 bases at J, leaving 5 bases unmatched. Germline CDR1 LNHNV, CDR2 YYDKDF (reference sequence). CDR3 bases: TGTGCCACCAGCAGAGATTTTGGGGACAGGGGGTATGGCTACACCTTC. Protein sequence: CATSRDFGDRGYGYTF.

This clone was seen once. This sequence joins TRBV2 and TRBJ2-7; 8 nucleotides align to TRBD2. Losses at the gene ends were 4 bases for V and 2 bases for J; bases not matched to a gene: 4. The CDR3 sequence is 14 residues long. Germline values: CDR1 SNHLY, CDR2 FYNNEI. The CDR3 protein is CASSVRGRPYEQYF. The CDR3 DNA is TGTGCCAGCAGTGTTCGCGGGAGGCCCTACGAGCAGTACTTC.

The V gene is TRBV7-2, the J gene TRBJ2-1; 11 positions agree with TRBD2. Germline-derived CDR1 and CDR2 are SGHTA and FQGNSA. V shed 2 bases and J 6 bases; nucleotides not matched to a gene: 3. The CDR3 is 15 amino acids. The CDR3 coding sequence is TGTGCCAGCAGCTTAACTAGCGGGAGCTCCAATGAGCAGTTCTTC. Its translation: CASSLTSGSSNEQFF.

This chain links TRBV6-1 with TRBJ2-5; no clear D. Trimming stripped 3 bases from V and 2 bases from J, with 7 bases between. Per germline, CDR1 MNHNS and CDR2 SASEGT. The CDR3 is 13 amino acids. CDR3: CASSDSWQETQYF. Written as DNA, the CDR3 is TGTGCCAGCAGTGACAGTTGGCAAGAGACCCAGTACTTC.

The chain has TRBV6-5 and TRBJ2-1; perhaps TRBD2 as D (5 bases). Trimming pared 6 bases from V and 2 bases from J, leaving 14 bases between. The CDR3 is 15 amino acids. Germline V gives CDR1 MNHEY, CDR2 SVGAGI. The CDR3 DNA reads TGTGCCAGCAGCCGGGGTAGCTACGCCTACAATGAGCAGTTCTTC. This encodes CASSRGSYAYNEQFF.

V usage is TRBV5-6 and J usage is TRBJ2-1, with D unclear. In germline, CDR1 is SGHDT, CDR2 YYEEEE. CDR3 length: 11 amino acids. V was trimmed by 1 base and J by 8 bases, leaving 4 bases between them. The CDR3 spells CASSLIYEQFF. The CDR3 DNA reads TGTGCCAGCAGCTTGATATATGAGCAGTTCTTC.

The chain links TRBV4-1 to TRBJ2-3; the D gene is possibly TRBD1 (5 bases). Germline loops: CDR1 MGHRA, CDR2 YSYEKL. This CDR3 has 14 amino acids. Trimming removed 0 bases at V and 1 base at J, with 5 bases between. CDR3 nucleotides: TGCGCCAGCAGCCAAGAACAGGGCACAGATACGCAGTATTTT. Translation gives CASSQEQGTDTQYF.

V is TRBV9 and J is TRBJ2-5, with D hard to call. This CDR3 comprises 15 residues. CDR1 and CDR2 (germline): SGDLS, YYNGEE. Trimming removed 0 bases at V and 4 bases at J, with 13 bases between. The DNA of the CDR3 is TGTGCCAGCAGCGTAGATGGACGGAGTTTAGAGACCCAGTACTTC. This gives the protein CASSVDGRSLETQYF.

The chain links TRBV7-9 to TRBJ2-2; D is ambiguous. This CDR3 has 12 amino acids. The V end lost 6 bases, the J end lost 2 bases, and 4 bases lay between the germline ends. The germline gives CDR1 SEHNR, CDR2 FQNEAQ (reference sequence). CDR3 DNA sequence: TGTGCCAGCAGTTACAACACCGGGGAGCTGTTTTTT. It codes for CASSYNTGELFF.

The CDR3 loop is CASSLVSGANNEQFF. The CDR3 DNA is TGTGCCAGCAGCTTAGTCTCAGGGGCGAACAATGAGCAGTTCTTC. This chain links TRBV7-2 with TRBJ2-1; perhaps TRBD1 as D (6 bases). This CDR3 has 15 amino acids. Germline CDR1 SGHTA, CDR2 FQGNSA. The V gene lost 1 base and the J gene lost 5 bases, with 12 bases spanning the gap.

This clone was counted only a few times. This sample includes further DNA sequences coding for the same CDR3. The chain combines TRBV5-4 with TRBJ2-7; 8 nucleotides match TRBD2. This CDR3 has 12 residues. Germline lookup yields CDR1 SGHNT and CDR2 YYREEE (reference sequence). V was pared by 4 bases and J by 6 bases, with 3 bases of the junction left unmatched. DNA of the CDR3: TGTGCCAGCAGCCCCACTAGCGGCGAGCAGTACTTC. Translated, it gives CASSPTSGEQYF.

J is TRBJ2-7 and V is TRBV18; D ambiguous. The V gene's germline CDR1 is KGHSH and CDR2 LQKENI. The CDR3 has 14 residues. The V end lost 3 bases, the J end lost 3 bases, and 12 bases lay between the germline ends. CDR3 sequence (DNA): TGTGCCAGCTCACCGGCTGTAGCTGACTACGAGCAGTACTTC. It encodes CASSPAVADYEQYF.

The gene calls are TRBV6-2 or TRBV6-3 and TRBJ1-5, with a possible D match to TRBD1 (5 bases). The CDR3 is made up of 15 amino acids. Trimming removed 4 bases at V and 2 bases at J, with 12 bases between. Per the germline V gene, CDR1 is MNHEY and CDR2 is SVGEGT. The CDR3 coding sequence is TGTGCCAGCAGTTCTCGTCAGGGCGGCAATCAGCCCCAGCATTTT. Its translation: CASSSRQGGNQPQHF.

The gene calls are TRBV6-6 and TRBJ2-7, with a weak D call TRBD1 (5 bases). The CDR3 has 13 amino acids. V dropped 2 bases and J dropped 2 bases, with 7 bases sitting between them. Germline assignment: CDR1 MNHNY and CDR2 SVGAGI (reference sequence). The CDR3 spells CASSYRTTYEQYF. The DNA of the CDR3 is TGTGCCAGCAGTTACAGGACAACCTACGAGCAGTACTTC.

The chain has TRBV30 and TRBJ1-5; 8 bases agree with TRBD1. J gave up 4 bases and V 7 bases, and 6 bases lay outside the gene matches. CDR1 and CDR2 (germline): GTSNPN, SVGIG (reference sequence). The CDR3 consists of 13 residues. CDR3: CASDRGENQPQHF. The CDR3 coding sequence is TGTGCCTCTGACAGGGGTGAGAATCAGCCCCAGCATTTT.

This clone was recorded only once. The rearrangement links TRBV30 to TRBJ2-7; D gene uncertain. This CDR3 is built from 13 residues. CDR1 GTSNPN and CDR2 SVGIG come from the germline V gene (reference sequence). The V end was cut by 0 bases, the J end by 3 bases, with 9 bases between. CDR3 sequence: CAWSVSHHYEQYF. For the CDR3, the DNA is TGTGCCTGGAGTGTGAGTCACCACTACGAGCAGTACTTC.

This chain uses TRBV9 with TRBJ1-2; 7 positions agree with TRBD1. The V and J ends lost 0 bases and 4 bases, in that order; junction bases with no gene match: 6. Germline V gene data show CDR1 as SGDLS and CDR2 as YYNGEE. The CDR3 has 15 residues. The CDR3 here is CASSVARDRAYGYTF. The CDR3 region has the DNA TGTGCCAGCAGCGTAGCTCGCGACAGGGCCTATGGCTACACCTTC.

V and J are TRBV28 and TRBJ1-1, with D unclear. The ends were cut back, 5 bases at V and 1 base at J, with 14 bases in the middle. There are 15 residues in the CDR3. The germline V gene has CDR1 MDHEN and CDR2 SYDVKM. For the CDR3, the DNA is TGTGCCAGCAGTCCCCTAGACGGGAGGAACACTGAAGCTTTCTTT. Translation: CASSPLDGRNTEAFF.

The rearrangement links TRBV9 to TRBJ2-2, with D tentatively TRBD2 (5 bases). V shed 1 base and J shed 3 bases, with 13 bases lying between them. Germline CDR1 reads SGDLS; CDR2 reads YYNGEE. The CDR3 spans 16 residues. The chain's CDR3 is CASSVTSEGDTGELFF. DNA of the CDR3: TGTGCCAGCAGCGTAACCAGCGAGGGTGACACCGGGGAGCTGTTTTTT.

The rearrangement links TRBV4-2 to TRBJ2-3, with TRBD2 matching over 8 bases. J lost 2 bases, V lost 0 bases, and 13 bases had no gene match. CDR1 and CDR2 (germline): LGHNA, YNFKEQ. The CDR3 runs 19 residues. The CDR3, as DNA: TGTGCCAGCAGCCAAGAGCGGGGGATAGCGGGGCACCCCACAGATACGCAGTATTTT. Amino acid sequence: CASSQERGIAGHPTDTQYF.

The chain is built from TRBV6-5 and TRBJ1-3, with no clear D. V was trimmed by 7 bases and J by 0 bases, leaving 10 bases between them. Looked up from germline, CDR1 is MNHEY and CDR2 is SVGAGI. This CDR3 has 14 residues. CDR3 loop: CASIDLSSGNTIYF. CDR3 DNA sequence: TGTGCCAGCATCGACCTCTCCTCTGGAAACACCATATATTTT.

The chain couples TRBV9 to TRBJ2-2, with D maybe TRBD2 (5 bases). The CDR3 runs 19 residues. CDR1 and CDR2 (germline): SGDLS, YYNGEE. V was cut by 0 bases and J by 0 bases, with 18 bases left in between. The CDR3 DNA is TGTGCCAGCAGCGTAGCCCCGACCCAGGACTCCGCGAACACCGGGGAGCTGTTTTTT. Translating gives CASSVAPTQDSANTGELFF.

This clone has only a few counts. This rearrangement joins TRBV6-4 to TRBJ2-6, with D maybe TRBD2 (5 bases). The CDR3 has 15 residues. Trimming took off 2 bases at V and 0 bases at J, with 5 bases between the two ends. Looked up from germline, CDR1 is MRHNA and CDR2 is SNTAGT. In DNA, the CDR3 is TGTGCCAGCAGTGACACTAGCTCTGGGGCCAACGTCCTGACTTTC. Amino acid sequence: CASSDTSSGANVLTF.

This clone has a single count. Other DNA sequences in the same sample also yield this CDR3. The chain is built from TRBV7-9 and TRBJ2-7; no firm D call. The germline V gene has CDR1 SEHNR and CDR2 FQNEAQ (reference sequence). This CDR3 contains 12 residues. Trimming took 1 base from V and 2 from J, leaving 3 bases between them. The CDR3, as DNA: TGTGCCAGCAGCTTAGGTGCCTACGAGCAGTACTTC. Translated: CASSLGAYEQYF.